This T cell receptor (beta chain) is from a study of post-analysis software for immune sequencing data. Study outcomes and limitations: Those with multiple sclerosis, the patient group, showed significantly lower normalized Chao1 diversity than controls. TRBV5-6, TRBV5-1 and TRBV20-1 were among 4 or 5 TRBV segments more frequent in patients than controls.

The TCR beta cDNA libraries contained unique molecular identifiers. Yield was roughly 0.5 million cDNA molecules from approximately 0.91 to 9.4 million T cells. TCRdb reprocessed the PCR reads via MiXCR and lists one record per CDR3 protein. The sample lists roughly 540,000 distinct CDR3 sequences, under 40% occurring once. Comment on this clonotype: Its cognate antigen is unknown.

The CDR3 covers 15 residues. Per germline, CDR1 SGHKS and CDR2 YYEKEE (reference sequence). The V end was cut by 4 bases, the J end by 1 base, with 12 bases between. Sequenced input: blood. This TCR was recovered from a girl aged 2-17 years with multiple sclerosis. This chain connects TRBV5-5 to TRBJ2-1; tentatively, D is TRBD2 (5 bases). DNA of the CDR3: TGTGCCAGCAGCCCTGGTGGGAGATCCTACAATGAGCAGTTCTTC. Residues: CASSPGGRSYNEQFF.